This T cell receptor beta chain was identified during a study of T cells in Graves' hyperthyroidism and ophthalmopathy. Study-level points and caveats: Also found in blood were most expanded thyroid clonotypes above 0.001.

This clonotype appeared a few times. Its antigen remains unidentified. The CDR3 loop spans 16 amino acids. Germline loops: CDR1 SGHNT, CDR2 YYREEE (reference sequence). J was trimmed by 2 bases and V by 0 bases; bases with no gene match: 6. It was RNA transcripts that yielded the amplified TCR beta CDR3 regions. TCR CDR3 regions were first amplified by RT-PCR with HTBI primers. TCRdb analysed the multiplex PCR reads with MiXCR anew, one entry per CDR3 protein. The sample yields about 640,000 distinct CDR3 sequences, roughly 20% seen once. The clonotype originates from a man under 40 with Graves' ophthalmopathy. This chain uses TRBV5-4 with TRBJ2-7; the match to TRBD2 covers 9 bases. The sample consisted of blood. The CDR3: CASSLGAGGPTYEQYF. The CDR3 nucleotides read TGTGCCAGCAGCTTGGGGGCGGGAGGGCCCACCTACGAGCAGTACTTC.